Listed here is a single T cell receptor (beta chain). The sample is drawn from a study of early T cells in non-severe SARS-CoV-2 infection. TCRdb processed the 5' RACE reads anew with MiXCR; each CDR3 protein has one entry. This repertoire shows 57,000 or so distinct CDR3 sequences, roughly an eighth found once; its top ten account for around 4.5%. The CDR3 is made up of 15 amino acids. Sequencing was done on a sample of whole blood. The origin of this receptor is an adult who was a healthcare worker with PCR-confirmed SARS-CoV-2 infection or an uninfected control (not recorded which). V is TRBV3-2 and J is TRBJ2-1; the D call of TRBD2 is as the table states it, not checked on the DNA. TRBV3-2 is recorded as a pseudogene. DNA of the CDR3: TGTGCCAGCAGCCAAGGGTTGAGCGGGAGGAATGAGCAGTTCTTC. Translated: CASSQGLSGRNEQFF.